Following are 14 T cell receptor beta chains from one sample sequenced in a study of blood T cell repertoires in COVID-19. Generated by immunoSEQ multiplex PCR, the TCRdb table keeps only in-frame clones and is missing some. The table lists 100,000 or so clones, 75% to 90% of them singletons. The sample consisted of peripheral blood. The receptors stem from a man in his sixties with acute or convalescent COVID-19.

V and J are TRBV11-2 and TRBJ1-4; TRBD1 aligns across 11 bases. CDR3 length: 18 residues. CDR1 is SGHAT and CDR2 is FQNNGV in the germline V gene. Trimming at V came to 5 bases and at J to 6 bases, leaving 14 bases not matched to a gene. The CDR3 loop is CASSPSVTWGQGDEKLFF. As DNA, the CDR3 is TGTGCCAGCAGCCCGAGTGTTACTTGGGGACAGGGGGATGAAAAACTGTTTTTT.

The CDR3 bases are TGTGCCAGCTCAAGCGTCCAGTACACTGAAGCTTTCTTT. Translated: CASSSVQYTEAFF. The genes are TRBV18 and TRBJ1-1; D is unresolved. The CDR3 is 13 amino acids. Between the trimmed V and J ends, which lost 5 bases and 3 bases, there was a span of 10 bases. CDR1 is KGHSH and CDR2 is LQKENI in the germline V gene.

This chain uses TRBV27 with TRBJ1-1; TRBD1 matches at 7 bases. Trimming removed 6 bases from V and 3 bases from J; junction bases left unmatched: 7. This CDR3 region has 14 residues. Per germline, CDR1 MNHEY and CDR2 SMNVEV (reference sequence). The DNA for the CDR3 is TGTGCCAGCAGGGTGACAGGGTCTTACACTGAAGCTTTCTTT. Residues: CASRVTGSYTEAFF.

The rearrangement uses TRBV7-2 and TRBJ1-5; possible D gene TRBD1, 5 bases. The CDR3 sequence is 14 residues long. The V gene's germline CDR1 is SGHTA and CDR2 FQGNSA. V was pared by 0 bases and J by 7 bases, with 10 bases between. CDR3 sequence: CASSLAAGGQPQHF. The CDR3 DNA is TGTGCCAGCAGCTTAGCCGCCGGGGGACAGCCCCAGCATTTT.

The chain uses TRBV7-6 and TRBJ1-5; perhaps TRBD1 as D (5 bases). The CDR3 covers 14 residues. Germline CDR1 is SGHVS and CDR2 is FNYEAQ. V was trimmed by 1 base and J by 8 bases, leaving 12 bases between them. CDR3 loop: CASSLGEGAKPQHF. The CDR3 region has the DNA TGTGCCAGCAGCTTAGGGGAAGGGGCGAAGCCCCAGCATTTT.

In its sample, this clone was seen a few times. V is TRBV3-1 (or the pseudogene TRBV3-2) and J is TRBJ2-1; 9 positions agree with TRBD2. CDR3 length equals 17 residues. After removal of 1 base from V and 0 bases from J, the junction contained 4 bases not matched to a gene. From germline, CDR1 is LGHDT and CDR2 YNNKEL (reference sequence). CDR3 residues: CASSQVLSGSSYNEQFF. The CDR3 nucleotides read TGTGCCAGCAGCCAAGTCCTTAGCGGGAGCTCCTACAATGAGCAGTTCTTC.

The rearrangement uses TRBV20-1 and TRBJ2-3; 9 bases map to TRBD2. CDR1 is DFQATT and CDR2 is SNEGSKA in the germline V gene (reference sequence). Trimming took 3 bases from V and 5 from J; bases not matched to a gene: 9. The CDR3 totals 15 residues. For the CDR3, the DNA is TGCAGTGCTAGTCCCGGTAGCGGGGGCAAAGATACGCAGTATTTT. Its protein product is CSASPGSGGKDTQYF.

The rearrangement links TRBV30 to TRBJ1-1; perhaps TRBD1 as D (5 bases). Trimming left V 8 bases short and J 7 bases short, with 17 bases between. The CDR3 is 12 amino acids. Germline CDR1 and CDR2: GTSNPN and SVGIG (reference sequence). DNA of the CDR3: TGTGCCGGCGGACACCCGAAGGGTGAAGCTTTCTTT. Its translation: CAGGHPKGEAFF.

The rearrangement links TRBV30 to TRBJ1-3, with a possible D match to TRBD1 (6 bases). V dropped 1 base and J dropped 3 bases, with 19 bases sitting between them. This CDR3 has 17 residues. Germline CDR1 is GTSNPN and CDR2 is SVGIG (reference sequence). The CDR3 DNA sequence: TGTGCCTGGAGTGCGATACCCCCAGGGGCGGGTGGAAACACCATATATTTT. This translates into CAWSAIPPGAGGNTIYF.

This chain links TRBV11-1 with TRBJ2-1, with TRBD2 matching 7 bases. The CDR3 is 15 amino acids. Per the germline V gene, CDR1 is SGHAT and CDR2 is FQDESV (reference sequence). V lost 2 bases and J lost 3; bases outside the gene matches: 4. For the CDR3, the DNA is TGTGCCAGCAGCTTAAGGTCTAGCGGCTACAATGAGCAGTTCTTC. Protein: CASSLRSSGYNEQFF.

This clone appeared once. The chain uses TRBV5-4 and TRBJ2-1, with unresolved D. This CDR3 comprises 13 residues. Germline V lookup: CDR1 SGHNT, CDR2 YYREEE (reference sequence). V was cut by 1 base and J by 6 bases, with 8 bases left in between. The CDR3 DNA reads TGTGCCAGCAGCTTGTACGGGTTCAATGAGCAGTTCTTC. This sequence encodes CASSLYGFNEQFF.

The CDR3 loop reads CASSQDRGIRSSPLHF. DNA for the CDR3: TGTGCCAGCAGTCAGGACAGGGGCATTCGATCTTCACCCCTCCACTTT. The chain recombines TRBV2 with TRBJ1-6, with TRBD1 identical over 9 bases. CDR3 length: 16 amino acids. Germline V gene sequence: CDR1 SNHLY, CDR2 FYNNEI. Trimming took 5 bases from V and 9 from J; bases not matched to a gene: 11.

The V call is TRBV10-3, the J call TRBJ1-3; no firm D call. The V end lost 3 bases, the J end lost 1 base, and 7 bases lay between the germline ends. CDR1 is ENHRY and CDR2 is SYGVKD in the germline V gene. The CDR3 length is 14 residues. CDR3 sequence reads: CAISDSKSGNTIYF. Written as DNA, the CDR3 is TGTGCCATCAGTGACAGTAAGTCTGGAAACACCATATATTTT.

The chain combines TRBV6-4 with TRBJ2-3; 13 bases are a match to TRBD2. V dropped 5 bases and J dropped 4; count of bases not matched to a gene: 3. Germline V gives CDR1 MRHNA, CDR2 SNTAGT. The CDR3 length is 15 residues. CDR3 coding DNA: TGTGCCAGCAGTAGGACTAGCGGGGGTCCAGATACGCAGTATTTT. Its translation: CASSRTSGGPDTQYF.